Sequencing of this T cell receptor beta chain was carried out in a study of blood T cell repertoires in COVID-19. Turning to the study itself: Whether acute or convalescent, the COVID-19 samples came from the United States, Italy and Spain. From T cells, B-cell-depleted T cells, or PBMCs came the material, which was cDNA or gDNA.

Germline assignment: CDR1 LGHDT and CDR2 YNNKEL (reference sequence). V was trimmed by 0 bases and J by 8 bases, leaving 5 bases between them. The CDR3 has 11 residues. Across about two dozen US areas, participants ranged in age from about 18 to 90 years. Per the original methods: Reference gene primer amplification in the assay estimated nucleated cell counts. Some clones are missing from TCRdb's copy, which holds only in-frame ones; the method was immunoSEQ multiplex PCR. Clone size and V and J calls were adopted from that table, with D and trimming inferred from the DNA. The table lists 350,000 to 400,000 clones, about nine tenths of them singletons.

Sequencing was performed on PBMCs or T cells enriched from blood (not recorded which). The chain has TRBV3-1 (or the pseudogene TRBV3-2) and TRBJ2-7; D ambiguous. This sequence originates from a woman aged 25-40 years who had recovered from COVID-19. For the CDR3, the DNA is TGTGCCAGCAGCCAAGATCATCAGCAGTACTTC. Translating gives CASSQDHQQYF.